This TCR beta chain comes out of a study of control samples from healthy donors and cancer patients. Trimming removed 4 bases from V and 8 bases from J; junction bases left unmatched: 8. The germline V gene encodes CDR1 MDHEN and CDR2 SYDVKM. CDR3 size: 16 residues. Generated by immunoSEQ multiplex PCR, the TCRdb table keeps only in-frame clones and is missing some. The repertoire has under 450,000 clones, 75% to 95% of them found once; the top ten carry more than 6%. The sequencing sample was made of PBMCs. The rearrangement links TRBV28 to TRBJ2-1, with TRBD2 identical over 13 bases. This clonotype was sampled from a man aged 35 to 55 with head and neck cancer. The CDR3 bases are TGTGCCAGCAGTTCCCCGGGGACTAGCGGGGTGGATGAGCAGTTCTTC. Protein product: CASSSPGTSGVDEQFF. The variable domain in full, completed from reference TRBV28 and TRBJ2-1, reads DVKVTQSSRYLVKRTGEKVFLECVQDMDHENMFWYRQDPGLGLRLIYFSYDVKMKEKGDIPEGYSVSREKKERFSLILESASTNQTSMYLCASSSPGTSGVDEQFFGPGTRLTVL.